The rows below give T cell receptor beta chains drawn from one sample of a study of T cell responses to AZD1222 COVID-19 vaccine. Profiled with immunoSEQ multiplex PCR; TCRdb holds only in-frame clones, not every one. The table includes around 58,000 clones, around 89% detected once. The sequences come from peripheral blood, collected 28 days after the second AZD1222 dose. These receptors were taken from an adult who received the AZD1222 COVID-19 vaccine. The CDR3 runs from the conserved cysteine through the conserved F or W. A D gene is named only where the DNA matches it firmly. A clone size is listed for some rows: how often the clone was seen (once, few, many), or a class if it is expanded.

J gene: TRBJ2-1; V gene: TRBV30; D gene: -; clone size: few; CDR3 length: 10; CDR3 protein: CASGRNEQFF; CDR3 DNA: TGTGCCTCCGGTCGAAATGAGCAGTTCTTC
J gene: TRBJ2-7; V gene: TRBV27; D gene: -; clone size: -; CDR3 length: 13; CDR3 protein: CASSFGPDYEQYF; CDR3 DNA: TGTGCCAGCAGTTTTGGGCCGGACTACGAGCAGTACTTC
J gene: TRBJ1-2; V gene: TRBV15; D gene: -; clone size: -; CDR3 length: 15; CDR3 protein: CATSRDRAGSVGYTF; CDR3 DNA: TGTGCCACCAGCAGAGATAGGGCAGGTTCTGTCGGCTACACCTTC
J gene: TRBJ2-5; V gene: TRBV7-8; D gene: -; clone size: -; CDR3 length: 15; CDR3 protein: CASSPEPGAAETQYF; CDR3 DNA: TGTGCCAGCAGCCCAGAGCCAGGGGCGGCGGAGACCCAGTACTTC
J gene: TRBJ1-2; V gene: TRBV30; D gene: TRBD1; clone size: -; CDR3 length: 12; CDR3 protein: CAWSVDRDGYTF; CDR3 DNA: TGTGCCTGGAGTGTGGACAGGGATGGCTACACCTTC
J gene: TRBJ2-1; V gene: TRBV29-1; D gene: TRBD2; clone size: once; CDR3 length: 16; CDR3 protein: CSVEDFGTSVYNEQFF; CDR3 DNA: TGCAGCGTTGAAGATTTCGGGACTAGTGTCTACAATGAGCAGTTCTTC
J gene: TRBJ2-1; V gene: TRBV19; D gene: -; clone size: -; CDR3 length: 14; CDR3 protein: CASSARRVYNEQFF; CDR3 DNA: TGTGCCAGTAGTGCCAGACGGGTCTACAATGAGCAGTTCTTC
J gene: TRBJ1-1; V gene: TRBV19; D gene: -; clone size: -; CDR3 length: 14; CDR3 protein: CASSIYRENTEAFF; CDR3 DNA: TGTGCCAGTAGTATCTATAGGGAGAACACTGAAGCTTTCTTT
J gene: TRBJ2-7; V gene: TRBV11-3; D gene: TRBD2; clone size: -; CDR3 length: 12; CDR3 protein: CASSRTSNEQYF; CDR3 DNA: TGTGCCAGCAGCCGGACTAGCAACGAGCAGTACTTC
J gene: TRBJ1-5; V gene: TRBV2; D gene: -; clone size: -; CDR3 length: 16; CDR3 protein: CASSAGGGRSNQPQHF; CDR3 DNA: TGTGCCAGCAGTGCTGGGGGCGGACGGAGCAATCAGCCCCAGCATTTT
J gene: TRBJ1-4; V gene: TRBV30; D gene: -; clone size: -; CDR3 length: 13; CDR3 protein: CAWDAGGNEKLFF; CDR3 DNA: TGTGCCTGGGACGCTGGTGGTAATGAAAAACTGTTTTTT
J gene: TRBJ1-1; V gene: TRBV21-1; D gene: -; clone size: -; CDR3 length: 14; CDR3 protein: CASSKDPESTEAFF; CDR3 DNA: TGTGCCAGCAGCAAAGACCCAGAATCCACTGAAGCTTTCTTT
J gene: TRBJ2-1; V gene: TRBV11-2; D gene: TRBD2; clone size: -; CDR3 length: 15; CDR3 protein: CASSATSGSRGEQFF; CDR3 DNA: TGTGCCAGCAGCGCGACTAGCGGGAGTAGGGGTGAGCAGTTCTTC
J gene: TRBJ1-4; V gene: TRBV5-1; D gene: TRBD1; clone size: -; CDR3 length: 14; CDR3 protein: CASNLQGGNEKLFF; CDR3 DNA: TGCGCCAGCAACCTACAGGGGGGGAATGAAAAACTGTTTTTT
J gene: TRBJ1-4; V gene: TRBV5-6; D gene: -; clone size: -; CDR3 length: 14; CDR3 protein: CASSLGATNEKLFF; CDR3 DNA: TGTGCCAGCAGCTTGGGCGCCACTAATGAAAAACTGTTTTTT
J gene: TRBJ1-1; V gene: TRBV5-4; D gene: TRBD1; clone size: -; CDR3 length: 16; CDR3 protein: CASSLGQGGLNTEAFF; CDR3 DNA: TGTGCCAGCAGCCTAGGACAGGGGGGACTGAACACTGAAGCTTTCTTT
J gene: TRBJ2-1; V gene: TRBV2; D gene: -; clone size: -; CDR3 length: 14; CDR3 protein: CASSEALLVNEQFF; CDR3 DNA: TGTGCCAGCAGTGAAGCGCTTCTGGTTAATGAGCAGTTCTTC
J gene: TRBJ1-2; V gene: TRBV27; D gene: TRBD1; clone size: -; CDR3 length: 16; CDR3 protein: CASSQRQGGSNYGYTF; CDR3 DNA: TGTGCCAGCAGTCAAAGACAGGGGGGGTCAAACTATGGCTACACCTTC
J gene: TRBJ2-2; V gene: TRBV6-5; D gene: -; clone size: -; CDR3 length: 14; CDR3 protein: CASVGRSGTGELFF; CDR3 DNA: TGTGCCAGCGTAGGGAGATCGGGCACCGGGGAGCTGTTTTTT
J gene: TRBJ2-5; V gene: TRBV6-1; D gene: TRBD2; clone size: -; CDR3 length: 16; CDR3 protein: CASSELAGVIGETQYF; CDR3 DNA: TGTGCCAGCAGTGAACTAGCGGGAGTTATTGGGGAGACCCAGTACTTC
J gene: TRBJ2-7; V gene: TRBV6-1; D gene: -; clone size: few; CDR3 length: 14; CDR3 protein: CASSEWRSPYEQYF; CDR3 DNA: TGTGCCAGCAGTGAATGGCGGAGCCCCTACGAGCAGTACTTC
J gene: TRBJ2-2; V gene: TRBV4-2; D gene: -; clone size: -; CDR3 length: 21; CDR3 protein: CASSQEDSMGLQDPVFGELFF; CDR3 DNA: TGTGCCAGCAGCCAAGAAGACTCCATGGGACTCCAGGACCCCGTATTCGGGGAGCTGTTTTTT
J gene: TRBJ1-2; V gene: TRBV29-1; D gene: -; clone size: -; CDR3 length: 13; CDR3 protein: CSVEGRRSYGYTF; CDR3 DNA: TGCAGCGTTGAAGGCAGACGGTCCTATGGCTACACCTTC
J gene: TRBJ2-5; V gene: TRBV29-1; D gene: -; clone size: -; CDR3 length: 12; CDR3 protein: CSARVQEETQYF; CDR3 DNA: TGCAGCGCCAGGGTACAAGAGGAAACCCAGTACTTC
J gene: TRBJ2-7; V gene: TRBV27; D gene: TRBD1; clone size: -; CDR3 length: 15; CDR3 protein: CASSLGQSNSYEQYF; CDR3 DNA: TGTGCCAGCAGTTTGGGACAGTCGAACTCCTACGAGCAGTACTTC
J gene: TRBJ1-6; V gene: TRBV11-2; D gene: TRBD1; clone size: -; CDR3 length: 15; CDR3 protein: CASSFTGEDNSPLHF; CDR3 DNA: TGTGCCAGCAGCTTTACAGGGGAAGATAATTCACCCCTCCACTTT
J gene: TRBJ2-1; V gene: TRBV11-3; D gene: TRBD2; clone size: -; CDR3 length: 12; CDR3 protein: CASGGRGGEQFF; CDR3 DNA: TGTGCCAGTGGCGGGAGGGGTGGTGAGCAGTTCTTC
J gene: TRBJ2-1; V gene: TRBV6-5; D gene: -; clone size: -; CDR3 length: 15; CDR3 protein: CASSYSGGGYNEQFF; CDR3 DNA: TGTGCCAGCAGTTACTCAGGGGGAGGGTACAATGAGCAGTTCTTC
J gene: TRBJ1-1; V gene: TRBV4-2; D gene: -; clone size: -; CDR3 length: 13; CDR3 protein: CASSQGRNTEAFF; CDR3 DNA: TGTGCCAGCAGCCAAGGGAGGAACACTGAAGCTTTCTTT
J gene: TRBJ2-3; V gene: TRBV6-5; D gene: -; clone size: -; CDR3 length: 16; CDR3 protein: CASSYIGTPRSDTQYF; CDR3 DNA: TGTGCCAGCAGTTACATTGGTACCCCCCGATCAGATACGCAGTATTTT
J gene: TRBJ1-2; V gene: TRBV7-2; D gene: -; clone size: once; CDR3 length: 15; CDR3 protein: CASSLGDTSVGGYTF; CDR3 DNA: TGTGCCAGCAGCTTAGGGGACACAAGCGTTGGGGGCTACACCTTC
J gene: TRBJ1-1; V gene: TRBV27; D gene: -; clone size: few; CDR3 length: 15; CDR3 protein: CASSLSERMSTEAFF; CDR3 DNA: TGTGCCAGCAGTTTGAGTGAGAGGATGAGCACTGAAGCTTTCTTT
J gene: TRBJ1-2; V gene: TRBV5-4; D gene: -; clone size: once; CDR3 length: 15; CDR3 protein: CASSLIGESPYGYTF; CDR3 DNA: TGTGCCAGCAGCTTGATCGGGGAGAGTCCCTATGGCTACACCTTC
J gene: TRBJ1-4; V gene: TRBV14; D gene: -; clone size: -; CDR3 length: 15; CDR3 protein: CASSRRQLTNEKLFF; CDR3 DNA: TGTGCCAGCAGCCGTAGACAGTTAACTAATGAAAAACTGTTTTTT
J gene: TRBJ2-5; V gene: TRBV12-3/TRBV12-4; D gene: -; clone size: -; CDR3 length: 11; CDR3 protein: CASSLAETQYF; CDR3 DNA: TGTGCCAGCAGTTTAGCGGAGACCCAGTACTTC
J gene: TRBJ1-2; V gene: TRBV7-9; D gene: -; clone size: few; CDR3 length: 12; CDR3 protein: CASSLEGLGYTF; CDR3 DNA: TGTGCCAGCAGCTTAGAGGGTCTCGGCTACACCTTC
J gene: TRBJ1-2; V gene: TRBV10-1; D gene: TRBD1; clone size: -; CDR3 length: 13; CDR3 protein: CASRLQGFYGYTF; CDR3 DNA: TGCGCCAGCAGACTACAGGGGTTCTATGGCTACACCTTC
J gene: TRBJ2-7; V gene: TRBV7-2; D gene: -; clone size: -; CDR3 length: 16; CDR3 protein: CASSLFRRDGTYEQYF; CDR3 DNA: TGTGCCAGCAGCTTATTCAGGAGGGACGGGACCTACGAGCAGTACTTC
J gene: TRBJ1-6; V gene: TRBV7-9; D gene: TRBD1; clone size: -; CDR3 length: 14; CDR3 protein: CASSSGTGYSPLHF; CDR3 DNA: TGTGCCAGCAGCTCCGGGACAGGGTACTCACCCCTCCACTTT
J gene: TRBJ2-5; V gene: TRBV7-9; D gene: -; clone size: -; CDR3 length: 14; CDR3 protein: CASSLYGGAETQYF; CDR3 DNA: TGTGCCAGCAGCTTATACGGGGGCGCAGAGACCCAGTACTTC
J gene: TRBJ2-1; V gene: TRBV5-6; D gene: -; clone size: -; CDR3 length: 11; CDR3 protein: CASSFYNEQFF; CDR3 DNA: TGTGCCAGCAGCTTTTACAATGAGCAGTTCTTC
J gene: TRBJ2-2; V gene: TRBV5-1; D gene: TRBD2; clone size: -; CDR3 length: 18; CDR3 protein: CASSLASLAGDKTGELFF; CDR3 DNA: TGCGCCAGCAGCTTGGCGAGCCTAGCGGGAGATAAGACCGGGGAGCTGTTTTTT
J gene: TRBJ2-3; V gene: TRBV27; D gene: -; clone size: -; CDR3 length: 19; CDR3 protein: CATHNRKEHRGVSTDTQYF; CDR3 DNA: TGTGCCACTCACAACCGGAAAGAACATCGGGGCGTGAGCACAGATACGCAGTATTTT
J gene: TRBJ2-5; V gene: TRBV11-3; D gene: TRBD1; clone size: -; CDR3 length: 14; CDR3 protein: CASSQRTGGETQYF; CDR3 DNA: TGTGCCAGCAGCCAGAGGACAGGGGGCGAGACCCAGTACTTC
J gene: TRBJ2-1; V gene: TRBV27; D gene: -; clone size: -; CDR3 length: 16; CDR3 protein: CASSRNAGISYNEQFF; CDR3 DNA: TGTGCCAGCAGTCGGAACGCAGGGATCTCCTACAATGAGCAGTTCTTC
J gene: TRBJ2-1; V gene: TRBV6-2/TRBV6-3; D gene: TRBD2; clone size: -; CDR3 length: 19; CDR3 protein: CASSFRTSGRASSYNEQFF; CDR3 DNA: TGTGCCAGCAGTTTCAGGACTAGCGGGAGGGCCTCCTCCTACAATGAGCAGTTCTTC
J gene: TRBJ2-7; V gene: TRBV13; D gene: TRBD2; clone size: -; CDR3 length: 16; CDR3 protein: CASSLGFSGLSYEQYF; CDR3 DNA: TGTGCCAGCAGCTTAGGATTTAGCGGGCTTTCCTACGAGCAGTACTTC
J gene: TRBJ2-7; V gene: TRBV4-2; D gene: TRBD2; clone size: -; CDR3 length: 14; CDR3 protein: CASSQAGGPYEQYF; CDR3 DNA: TGTGCCAGCAGCCAAGCGGGAGGGCCCTACGAGCAGTACTTC
J gene: TRBJ2-7; V gene: TRBV19; D gene: -; clone size: -; CDR3 length: 14; CDR3 protein: CASSSHRFPYEQYF; CDR3 DNA: TGTGCCAGTAGTTCGCACAGGTTCCCGTACGAGCAGTACTTC
J gene: TRBJ1-5; V gene: TRBV6-1; D gene: TRBD1; clone size: -; CDR3 length: 17; CDR3 protein: CASSEALPSGGGQPQHF; CDR3 DNA: TGTGCCAGCAGTGAAGCTCTACCCTCAGGGGGCGGTCAGCCCCAGCATTTT